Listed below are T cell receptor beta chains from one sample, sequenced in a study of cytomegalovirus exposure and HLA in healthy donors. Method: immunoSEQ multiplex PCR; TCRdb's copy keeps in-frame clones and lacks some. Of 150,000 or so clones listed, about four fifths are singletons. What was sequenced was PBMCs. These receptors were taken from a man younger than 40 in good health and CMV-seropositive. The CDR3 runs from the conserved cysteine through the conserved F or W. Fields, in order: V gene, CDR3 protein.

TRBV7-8	CASSSVGQGSNQPQHF
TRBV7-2	CASSGGQGNYGYTF
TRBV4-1	CASSQGTGSGTEAFF
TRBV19	CASNPHSRGGPTGELFF
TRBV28	CASSSIQEDYEQYF
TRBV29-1	CSAEGLAGDEQYF
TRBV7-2	CASLSPGSGYTF
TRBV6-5	CASSYSIGGDTQYF
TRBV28	CASRPLAGGAYNEQFF
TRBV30	CAWARGTSEAGELFF
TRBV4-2	CASSSRELYNEQFF
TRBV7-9	CASSGRTGNTEAFF
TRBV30	CAWSVQGGGEKLFF
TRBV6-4	CASSDGTGGADTQYF
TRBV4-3	CASSQGDWGNSPLHF
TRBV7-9	CASSFDAGVREQYF
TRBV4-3	CASSQGQGNYYGYTF
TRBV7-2	CASSLARGDYGYTF
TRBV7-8	CASSFKRLDTGELFF
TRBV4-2	CASSPQGRKGFDEQFF
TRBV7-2	CASSLSADTQYF
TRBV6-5	CASSYGQGNEQYF
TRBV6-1	CASSGGTYTEAFF
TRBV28	CASSFPDRGVSYEQYF
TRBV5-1	CASSSDSTGELFF
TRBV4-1	CASSQDPGQMNTEAFF
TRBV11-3	CASSLGRINEQFF
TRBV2	CASSIRTGNNEQFF
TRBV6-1	CASYDRVLGKLFF
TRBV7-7	CASSPVAGGQETQYF
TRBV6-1	CASSLDSSTGELFF
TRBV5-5	CASSLESVYNEQFF
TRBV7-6	CASSSRDREQETQYF
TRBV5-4	CASSPRDRGPAGELFF
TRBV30	CAWAAGGWTDTQYF
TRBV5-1	CASSSGSSYNEQFF
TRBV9	CASNPGRGDNEQFF
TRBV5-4	CASSLGGTGRADTQYF
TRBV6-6	CASSYGQGGTQYF
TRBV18	CASSQPDNEQFF
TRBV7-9	CASSLGQGVAPLHF
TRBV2	CASSYDRASGYTF
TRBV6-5	CASSYSYRNQETQYF
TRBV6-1	CASSEAGDNGQPQHF
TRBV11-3	CASSPGRGGNIQYF